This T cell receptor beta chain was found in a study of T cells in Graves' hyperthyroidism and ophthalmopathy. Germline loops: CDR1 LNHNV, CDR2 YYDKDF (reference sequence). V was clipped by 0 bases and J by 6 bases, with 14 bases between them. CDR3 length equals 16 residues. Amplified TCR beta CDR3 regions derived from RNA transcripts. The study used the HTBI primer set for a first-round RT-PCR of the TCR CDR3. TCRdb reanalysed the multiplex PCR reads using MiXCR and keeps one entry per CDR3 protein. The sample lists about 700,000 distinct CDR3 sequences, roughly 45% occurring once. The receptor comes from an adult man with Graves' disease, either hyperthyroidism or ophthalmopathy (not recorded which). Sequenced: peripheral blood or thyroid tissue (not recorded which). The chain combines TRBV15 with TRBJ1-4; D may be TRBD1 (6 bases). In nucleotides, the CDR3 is TGTGCCACCAGCAGAGATACGGACAGACTTTATGAAAAACTGTTTTTT. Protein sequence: CATSRDTDRLYEKLFF.